This T cell receptor (beta chain) was sequenced during a study of cytomegalovirus exposure and HLA in healthy donors. The V gene lost 6 bases and the J gene lost 0 bases, with 16 bases spanning the gap. Germline assignment: CDR1 MDHEN and CDR2 SYDVKM. CDR3 length: 16 amino acids. Here immunoSEQ multiplex PCR was the method, and the copy in TCRdb shows in-frame clones only, minus some. The repertoire holds 92,000 or so clones, with 95% to 98% as singletons. Sequencing was performed on PBMCs. This TCR was recovered from a young man in good health and CMV-seronegative. The chain carries TRBV28 and TRBJ2-3, with D perhaps TRBD2 (6 bases). The CDR3 nucleotides read TGTGCCAGCAGCCCCATTAGCGGAACTAGCACAGATACGCAGTATTTT. This translates into CASSPISGTSTDTQYF. The variable domain in full, completed from reference TRBV28 and TRBJ2-3, reads DVKVTQSSRYLVKRTGEKVFLECVQDMDHENMFWYRQDPGLGLRLIYFSYDVKMKEKGDIPEGYSVSREKKERFSLILESASTNQTSMYLCASSPISGTSTDTQYFGPGTRLTVL.